This TCR beta chain is drawn from a study of blood T cell repertoires in COVID-19. Looking at the study overall: Whether acute or convalescent, the COVID-19 samples came from the United States, Italy and Spain. PBMCs, B-cell-depleted T cells, or T cells were the source of the cDNA or gDNA that made up the material.

The CDR3 covers 12 residues. CDR1 and CDR2 (germline): MNHEY, SVGAGI. Sequenced by immunoSEQ multiplex PCR; TCRdb stores in-frame clones only, minus some. Among hundreds of thousands of clones, about nine tenths were seen once, and the ten largest hold over 6%. Seattle cases were enrolled at active infection and followed longitudinally. The genes are TRBV6-5 and TRBJ2-7, with TRBD2 matching over 7 bases. The TCR was taken from a woman aged 50 to 60 with COVID-19, enrolled during active disease. The source material was peripheral blood. The CDR3 bases are TGTGCTGTGGCGGGAGACCTCTACGAGCAGTACTTC. It specifies CAVAGDLYEQYF.